The source of this T cell receptor (beta chain) is a study of cytomegalovirus exposure and HLA in healthy donors. The germline V gene encodes CDR1 GTSNPN and CDR2 SVGIG (reference sequence). The CDR3 is 15 residues long. V was pared by 3 bases and J by 4 bases, with 9 bases of the junction left unmatched. This PCR relied on a set of 60 Vbeta primers and 13 Jbeta primers. Using immunoSEQ multiplex PCR, the repertoire was profiled, and TCRdb retains in-frame clones only, with some absent. Here the sample spans about 190,000 clones, 85% to 90% being singletons. Sequenced sample: PBMCs. This rearrangement joins TRBV30 to TRBJ1-5; TRBD1 matches 7 bases. This clonotype was sampled from a woman aged 18-29 years in good health and CMV-seronegative. CDR3 protein: CAWRSTGALNQPQHF. Written as DNA, the CDR3 is TGTGCCTGGAGATCAACAGGGGCTCTAAATCAGCCCCAGCATTTT.